This TCR beta chain originates from a study of OX40 agonist ivuxolimab in advanced cancers. V was shortened by 7 bases and J by 0 bases, with 17 bases between the two germline ends. Germline V gene lookup returns CDR1 SGDLS and CDR2 YYNGEE. The length of the CDR3 is 17 residues. Measured with immunoSEQ multiplex PCR; TCRdb has only the in-frame clones, and not every one. The sample includes tens of thousands of clones, around 93% seen only once; the top ten take less than 0.35%. The specimen was CD4+ or CD8+ T cells sorted from blood, collected in a trial of the OX40 agonist ivuxolimab. The chain has TRBV9 and TRBJ2-6, with D possibly called TRBD1 or TRBD2 (5 bases each). The sequence was collected from an adult with an advanced solid tumor such as melanoma, head and neck, liver or kidney cancer. In nucleotides, the CDR3 is TGTGCCAGCTCGGGTGGGGGATTTCTCTCTGGGGCCAACGTCCTGACTTTC. It specifies CASSGGGFLSGANVLTF.